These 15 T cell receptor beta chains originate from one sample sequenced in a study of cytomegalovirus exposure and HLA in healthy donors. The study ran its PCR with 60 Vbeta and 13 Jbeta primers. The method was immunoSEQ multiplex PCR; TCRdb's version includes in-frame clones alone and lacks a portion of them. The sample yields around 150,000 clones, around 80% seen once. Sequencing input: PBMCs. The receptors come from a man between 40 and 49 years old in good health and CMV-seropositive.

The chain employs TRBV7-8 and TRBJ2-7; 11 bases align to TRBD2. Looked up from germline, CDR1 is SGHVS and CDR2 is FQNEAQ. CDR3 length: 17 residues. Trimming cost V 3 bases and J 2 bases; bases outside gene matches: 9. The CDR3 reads CASSFLSGLAGPYEQYF. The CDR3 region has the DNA TGTGCCAGCAGCTTTCTTTCAGGACTAGCGGGTCCCTACGAGCAGTACTTC.

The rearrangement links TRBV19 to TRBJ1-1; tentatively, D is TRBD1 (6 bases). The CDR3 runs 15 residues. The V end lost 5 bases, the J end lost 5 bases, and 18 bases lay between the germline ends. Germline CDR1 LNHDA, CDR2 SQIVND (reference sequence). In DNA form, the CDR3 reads TGTGCCAGTAGTTTATCCTCGAGGGGGGGAACTGAAGCTTTCTTT. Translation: CASSLSSRGGTEAFF.

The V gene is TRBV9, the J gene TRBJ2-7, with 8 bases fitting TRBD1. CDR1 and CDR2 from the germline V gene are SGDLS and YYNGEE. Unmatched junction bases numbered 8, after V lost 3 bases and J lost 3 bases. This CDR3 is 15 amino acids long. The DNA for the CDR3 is TGTGCCAGCAGCGCAGGGACAGGAGTACACTACGAGCAGTACTTC. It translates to CASSAGTGVHYEQYF.

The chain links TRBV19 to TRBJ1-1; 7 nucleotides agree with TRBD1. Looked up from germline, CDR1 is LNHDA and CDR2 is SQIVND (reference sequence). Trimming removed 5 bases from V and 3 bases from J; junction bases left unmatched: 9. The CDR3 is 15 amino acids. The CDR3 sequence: CASSPRTGGDTEAFF. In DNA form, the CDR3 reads TGTGCCAGTAGTCCCCGGACAGGAGGGGACACTGAAGCTTTCTTT. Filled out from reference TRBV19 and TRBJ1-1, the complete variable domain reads DGGITQSPKYLFRKEGQNVTLSCEQNLNHDAMYWYRQDPGQGLRLIYYSQIVNDFQKGDIAEGYSVSREKKESFPLTVTSAQKNPTAFYLCASSPRTGGDTEAFFGQGTRLTVV.

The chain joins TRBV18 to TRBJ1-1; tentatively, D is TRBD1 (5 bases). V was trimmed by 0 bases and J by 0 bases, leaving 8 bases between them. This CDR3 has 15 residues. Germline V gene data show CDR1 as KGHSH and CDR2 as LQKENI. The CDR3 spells CASSPPQGLNTEAFF. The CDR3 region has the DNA TGTGCCAGCTCACCACCGCAGGGCCTGAACACTGAAGCTTTCTTT. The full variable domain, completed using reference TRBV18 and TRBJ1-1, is NAGVMQNPRHLVRRRGQEARLRCSPMKGHSHVYWYRQLPEEGLKFMVYLQKENIIDESGMPKERFSAEFPKEGPSILRIQQVVRGDSAAYFCASSPPQGLNTEAFFGQGTRLTVV.

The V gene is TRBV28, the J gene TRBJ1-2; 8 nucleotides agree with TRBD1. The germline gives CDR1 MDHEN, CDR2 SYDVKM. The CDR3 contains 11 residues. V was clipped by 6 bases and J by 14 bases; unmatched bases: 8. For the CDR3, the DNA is TGTGCCAGCAGCCGAACGACAGGGGAGACCTTC. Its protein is CASSRTTGETF.

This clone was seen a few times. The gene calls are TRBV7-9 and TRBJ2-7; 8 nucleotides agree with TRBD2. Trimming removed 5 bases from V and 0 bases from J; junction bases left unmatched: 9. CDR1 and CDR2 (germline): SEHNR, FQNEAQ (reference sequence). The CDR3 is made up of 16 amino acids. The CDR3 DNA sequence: TGTGCCAGCAGCCACCGACTAGCGACACTCTCCTACGAGCAGTACTTC. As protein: CASSHRLATLSYEQYF.

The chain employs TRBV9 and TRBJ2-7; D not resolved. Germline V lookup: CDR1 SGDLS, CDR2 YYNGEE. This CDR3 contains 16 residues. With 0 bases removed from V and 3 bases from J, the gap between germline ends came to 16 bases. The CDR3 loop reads CASSVEGSSLLYEQYF. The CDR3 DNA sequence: TGTGCCAGCAGCGTAGAAGGTAGCTCTCTTCTCTACGAGCAGTACTTC.

CDR3 sequence (DNA): TGCGCCAGCAGTGAAGGACAGGGTCCGAATGAGCAGTTCTTC. It translates to CASSEGQGPNEQFF. V and J are TRBV10-1 and TRBJ2-1, with 8 bases fitting TRBD1. V trimming: 3 bases; J trimming: 7 bases; junction bases outside the gene matches: 5. Per germline, CDR1 WNHNN and CDR2 SYGVQD (reference sequence). This CDR3 is built from 14 residues.

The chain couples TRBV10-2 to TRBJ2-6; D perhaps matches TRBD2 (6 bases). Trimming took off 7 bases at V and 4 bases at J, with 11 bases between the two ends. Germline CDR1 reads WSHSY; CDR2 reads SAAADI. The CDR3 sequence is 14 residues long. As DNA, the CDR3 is TGCGCCAGCACGGAGGGTATAGGGGCCAACGTCCTGACTTTC. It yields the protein CASTEGIGANVLTF.

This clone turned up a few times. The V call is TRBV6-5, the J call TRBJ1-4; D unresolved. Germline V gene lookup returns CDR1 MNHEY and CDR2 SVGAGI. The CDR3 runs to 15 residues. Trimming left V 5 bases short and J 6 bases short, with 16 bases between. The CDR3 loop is CASSPRGREDEKLFF. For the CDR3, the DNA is TGTGCCAGCAGTCCCCGGGGAAGAGAGGATGAAAAACTGTTTTTT.

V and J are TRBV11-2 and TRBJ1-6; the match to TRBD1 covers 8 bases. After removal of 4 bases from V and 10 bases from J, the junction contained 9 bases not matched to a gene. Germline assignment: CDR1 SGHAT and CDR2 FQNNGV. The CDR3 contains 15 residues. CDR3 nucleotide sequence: TGTGCCAGCAGCTCGACAGGGGAGAGAAGCTCACCCCTCCACTTT. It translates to CASSSTGERSSPLHF.

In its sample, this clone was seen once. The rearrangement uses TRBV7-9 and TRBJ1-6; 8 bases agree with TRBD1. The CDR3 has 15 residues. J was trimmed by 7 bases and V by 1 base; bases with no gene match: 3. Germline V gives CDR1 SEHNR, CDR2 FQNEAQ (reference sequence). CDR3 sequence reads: CASSLGDRTNSPLHF. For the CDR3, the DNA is TGTGCCAGCAGCTTAGGGGACAGGACCAATTCACCCCTCCACTTT.

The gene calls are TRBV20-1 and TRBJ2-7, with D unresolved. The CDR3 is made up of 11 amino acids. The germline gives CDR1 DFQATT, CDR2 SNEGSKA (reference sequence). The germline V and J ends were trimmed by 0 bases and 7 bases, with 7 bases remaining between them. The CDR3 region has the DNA TGCAGTGCTAGAGAGGAGAAGGAGCAGTACTTC. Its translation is CSAREEKEQYF.

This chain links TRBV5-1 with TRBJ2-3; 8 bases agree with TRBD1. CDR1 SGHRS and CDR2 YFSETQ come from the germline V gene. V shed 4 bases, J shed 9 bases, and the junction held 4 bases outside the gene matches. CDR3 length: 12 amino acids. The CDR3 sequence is CASSVDRATQYF. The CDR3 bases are TGCGCCAGCAGCGTGGACAGGGCCACGCAGTATTTT.